This T cell receptor (beta chain) is from a study of identical twins. TCRdb itself ran the 5' RACE reads through MiXCR, one entry per CDR3 protein. This table holds approximately 230,000 distinct CDR3 sequences, around 6.5% found once. V was cut by 10 bases and J by 0 bases, with 14 bases left in between. The CDR3 length is 14 residues. In germline, CDR1 is ENHRY, CDR2 SYGVKD. This clonotype was observed many times. The data were also submitted as part of a second study, on T cells expressing NK-cell markers.

The sample consisted of CD8+ T cells sorted from blood. The chain carries TRBV10-3 and TRBJ2-3; perhaps D is TRBD1 or TRBD2 (5 bases each). The clonotype originates from a woman between 18 and 29 years old in good health. This chain's CDR3 is CASARDLSTDTQYF. CDR3 nucleotides: TGTGCCAGCGCACGGGACCTTAGCACAGATACGCAGTATTTT.